This T cell receptor beta chain emerged from a study of T cell changes during pregnancy in multiple sclerosis. Trimming cost V 7 bases and J 4 bases; bases outside gene matches: 14. Germline V gene lookup returns CDR1 MDHEN and CDR2 SYDVKM. The CDR3 length is 16 residues. This clone was detected a few times. Assay used: immunoSEQ multiplex PCR; TCRdb lists only in-frame clones, some missing. The sample consists of approximately 44,000 clones, approximately 91% of them appearing once. The sample in question was CD4+ T cells from peripheral blood mononuclear cells, obtained in the second trimester of pregnancy. This sequence joins TRBV28 and TRBJ2-3; the match to TRBD1 covers 7 bases. The receptor was isolated from a female donor in good health, enrolled as a control in a pregnancy study. In DNA, the CDR3 is TGTGCCAGCAATCCTTTGGTGGGACAGTGGGCAGATACGCAGTATTTT. Protein sequence: CASNPLVGQWADTQYF.